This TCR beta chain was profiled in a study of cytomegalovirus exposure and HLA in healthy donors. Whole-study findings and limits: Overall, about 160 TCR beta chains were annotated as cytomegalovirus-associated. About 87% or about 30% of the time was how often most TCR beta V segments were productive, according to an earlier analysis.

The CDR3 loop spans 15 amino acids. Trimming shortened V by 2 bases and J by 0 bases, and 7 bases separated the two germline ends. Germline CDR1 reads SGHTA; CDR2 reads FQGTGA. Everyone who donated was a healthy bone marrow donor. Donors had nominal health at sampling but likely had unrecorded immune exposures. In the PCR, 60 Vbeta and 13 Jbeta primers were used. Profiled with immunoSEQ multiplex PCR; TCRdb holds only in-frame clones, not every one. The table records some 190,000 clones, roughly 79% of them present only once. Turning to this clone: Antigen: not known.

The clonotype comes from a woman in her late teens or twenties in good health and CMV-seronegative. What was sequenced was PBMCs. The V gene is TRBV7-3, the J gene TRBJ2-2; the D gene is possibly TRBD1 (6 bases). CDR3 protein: CASSLWTANTGELFF. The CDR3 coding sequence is TGTGCCAGCAGCTTATGGACAGCGAACACCGGGGAGCTGTTTTTT. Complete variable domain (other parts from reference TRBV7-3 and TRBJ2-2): GAGVSQTPSNKVTEKGKYVELRCDPISGHTALYWYRQSLGQGPEFLIYFQGTGAADDSGLPNDRFFAVRPEGSVSTLKIQRTERGDSAVYLCASSLWTANTGELFFGEGSRLTVL.